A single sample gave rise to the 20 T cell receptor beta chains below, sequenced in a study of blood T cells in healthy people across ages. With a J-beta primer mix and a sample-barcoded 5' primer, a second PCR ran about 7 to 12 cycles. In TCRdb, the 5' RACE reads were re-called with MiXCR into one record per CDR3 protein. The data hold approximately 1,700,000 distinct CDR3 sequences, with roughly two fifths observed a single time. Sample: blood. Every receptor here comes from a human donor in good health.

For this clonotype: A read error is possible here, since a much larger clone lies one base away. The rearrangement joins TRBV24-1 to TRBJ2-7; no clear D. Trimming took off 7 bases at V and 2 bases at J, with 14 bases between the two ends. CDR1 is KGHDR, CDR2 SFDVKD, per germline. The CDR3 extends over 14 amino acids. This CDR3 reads CATSSSELPYEQYF. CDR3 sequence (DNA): TGTGCCACCAGCTCAAGCGAGCTCCCCTACGAGCAGTACTTC.

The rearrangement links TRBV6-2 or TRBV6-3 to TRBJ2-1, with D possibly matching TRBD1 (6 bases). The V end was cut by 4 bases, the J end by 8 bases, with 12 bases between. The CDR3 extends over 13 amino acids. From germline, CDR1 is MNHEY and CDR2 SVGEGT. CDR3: CASSSLGGYEQFF. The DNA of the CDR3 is TGTGCCAGCAGTTCGCTAGGGGGTTATGAGCAGTTCTTC.

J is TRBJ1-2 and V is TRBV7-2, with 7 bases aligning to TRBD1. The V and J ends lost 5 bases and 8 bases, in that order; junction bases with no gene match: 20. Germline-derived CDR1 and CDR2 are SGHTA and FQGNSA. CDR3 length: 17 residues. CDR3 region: CASSPELVTGLSGGYTF. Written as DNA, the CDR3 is TGTGCCAGCAGCCCAGAGCTTGTGACAGGGTTGTCAGGAGGCTACACCTTC.

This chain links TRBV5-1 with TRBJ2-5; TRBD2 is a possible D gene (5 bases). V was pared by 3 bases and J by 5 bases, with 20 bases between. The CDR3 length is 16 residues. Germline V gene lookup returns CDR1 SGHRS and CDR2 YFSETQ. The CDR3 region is CASSSDWNAAWETQYF. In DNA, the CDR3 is TGCGCCAGCAGCTCGGACTGGAACGCCGCCTGGGAGACCCAGTACTTC. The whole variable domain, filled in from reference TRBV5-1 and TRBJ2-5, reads KAGVTQTPRYLIKTRGQQVTLSCSPISGHRSVSWYQQTPGQGLQFLFEYFSETQRNKGNFPGRFSGRQFSNSRSEMNVSTLELGDSALYLCASSSDWNAAWETQYFGPGTRLLVL.

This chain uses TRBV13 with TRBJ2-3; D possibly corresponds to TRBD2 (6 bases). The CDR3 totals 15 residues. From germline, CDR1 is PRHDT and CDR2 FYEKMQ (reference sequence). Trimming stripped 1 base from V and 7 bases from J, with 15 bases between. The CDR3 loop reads CASSLVSLARNTQYF. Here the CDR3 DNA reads TGTGCCAGCAGCTTAGTTAGCCTAGCGCGTAATACGCAGTATTTT.

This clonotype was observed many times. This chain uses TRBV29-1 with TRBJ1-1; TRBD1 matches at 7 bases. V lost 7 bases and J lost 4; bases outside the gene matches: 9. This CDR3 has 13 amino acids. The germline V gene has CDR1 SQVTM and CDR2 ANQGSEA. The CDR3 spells CSATESGGTEAFF. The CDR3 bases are TGCAGCGCGACCGAGTCAGGGGGCACTGAAGCTTTCTTT.

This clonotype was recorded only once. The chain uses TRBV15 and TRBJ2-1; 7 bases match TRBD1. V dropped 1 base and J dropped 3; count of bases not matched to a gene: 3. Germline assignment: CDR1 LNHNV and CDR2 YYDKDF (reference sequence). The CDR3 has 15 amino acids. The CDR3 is CATSRARDSYNEQFF. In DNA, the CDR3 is TGTGCCACCAGCAGAGCCCGGGACAGCTACAATGAGCAGTTCTTC. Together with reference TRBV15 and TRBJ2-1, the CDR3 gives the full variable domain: DAMVIQNPRYQVTQFGKPVTLSCSQTLNHNVMYWYQQKSSQAPKLLFHYYDKDFNNEADTPDNFQSRRPNTSFCFLDIRSPGLGDTAMYLCATSRARDSYNEQFFGPGTRLTVL.

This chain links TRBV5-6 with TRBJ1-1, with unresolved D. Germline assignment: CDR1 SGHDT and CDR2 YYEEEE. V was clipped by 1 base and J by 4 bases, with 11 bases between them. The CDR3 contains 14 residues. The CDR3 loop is CASSLWPGFTEAFF. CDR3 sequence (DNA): TGTGCCAGCAGCTTGTGGCCGGGATTCACTGAAGCTTTCTTT.

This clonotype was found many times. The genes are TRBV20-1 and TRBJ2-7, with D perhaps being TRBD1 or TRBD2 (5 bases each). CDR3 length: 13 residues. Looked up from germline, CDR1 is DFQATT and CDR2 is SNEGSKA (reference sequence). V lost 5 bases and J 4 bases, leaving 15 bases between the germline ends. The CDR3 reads CSADGTLEYEQYF. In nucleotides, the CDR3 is TGCAGTGCTGATGGGACCTTAGAATACGAGCAGTACTTC.

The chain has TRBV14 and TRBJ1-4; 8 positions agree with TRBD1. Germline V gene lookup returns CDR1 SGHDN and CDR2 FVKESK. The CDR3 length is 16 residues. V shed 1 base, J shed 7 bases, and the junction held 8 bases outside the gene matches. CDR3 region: CASSQGGQGGGEKLFF. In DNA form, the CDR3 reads TGTGCCAGCAGCCAAGGCGGACAGGGAGGGGGTGAAAAACTGTTTTTT.

Here the CDR3 DNA reads TGTGCCAGCAGCTTAGCGTTCGGGGACCGACATGGCTACACCTTC. Amino acids: CASSLAFGDRHGYTF. This chain connects TRBV7-2 to TRBJ1-2, with D perhaps TRBD1 (5 bases). Trimming removed 0 bases at V and 6 bases at J, with 14 bases between. This CDR3 has 15 amino acids. Germline CDR1 is SGHTA and CDR2 is FQGNSA.

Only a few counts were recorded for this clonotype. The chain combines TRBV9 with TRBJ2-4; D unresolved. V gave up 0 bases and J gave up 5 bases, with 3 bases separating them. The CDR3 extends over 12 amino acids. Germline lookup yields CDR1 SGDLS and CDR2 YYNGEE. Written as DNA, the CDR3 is TGTGCCAGCAGCGTAGGGCAAAACATTCAGTACTTC. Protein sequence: CASSVGQNIQYF. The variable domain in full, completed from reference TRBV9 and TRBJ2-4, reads DSGVTQTPKHLITATGQRVTLRCSPRSGDLSVYWYQQSLDQGLQFLIQYYNGEERAKGNILERFSAQQFPDLHSELNLSSLELGDSALYFCASSVGQNIQYFGAGTRLSVL.

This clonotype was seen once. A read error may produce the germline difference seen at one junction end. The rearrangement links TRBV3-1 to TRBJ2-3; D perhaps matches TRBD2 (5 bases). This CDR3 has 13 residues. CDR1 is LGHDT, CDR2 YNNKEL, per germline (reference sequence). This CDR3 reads CVSSQEGGGAQYF. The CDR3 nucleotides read TGTGTCAGCAGCCAAGAAGGCGGAGGAGCGCAGTATTTT.

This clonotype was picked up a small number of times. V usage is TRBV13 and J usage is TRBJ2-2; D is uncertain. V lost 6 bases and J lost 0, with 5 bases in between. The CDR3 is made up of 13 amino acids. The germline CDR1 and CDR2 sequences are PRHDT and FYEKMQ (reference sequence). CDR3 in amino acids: CASSFPNTGELFF. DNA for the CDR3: TGTGCCAGCAGTTTTCCGAACACCGGGGAGCTGTTTTTT.

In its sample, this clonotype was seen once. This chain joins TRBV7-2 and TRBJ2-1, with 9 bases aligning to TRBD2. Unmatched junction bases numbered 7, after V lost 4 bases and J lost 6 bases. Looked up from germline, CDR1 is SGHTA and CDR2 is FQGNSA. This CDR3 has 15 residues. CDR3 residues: CASSWGLAGCNEQFF. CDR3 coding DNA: TGTGCCAGCAGCTGGGGGCTAGCGGGGTGCAATGAGCAGTTCTTC.

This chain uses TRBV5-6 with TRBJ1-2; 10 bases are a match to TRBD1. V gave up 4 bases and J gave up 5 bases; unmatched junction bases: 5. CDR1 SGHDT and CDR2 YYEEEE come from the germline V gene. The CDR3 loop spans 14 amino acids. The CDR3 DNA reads TGTGCCAGCAGCAAGACAGGGGGCTGGTATGGCTACACCTTC. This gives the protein CASSKTGGWYGYTF.

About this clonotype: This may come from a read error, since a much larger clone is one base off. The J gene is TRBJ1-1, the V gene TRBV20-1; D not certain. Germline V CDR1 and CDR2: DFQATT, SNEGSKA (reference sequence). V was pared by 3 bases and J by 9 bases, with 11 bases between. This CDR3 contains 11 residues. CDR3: CSASPAVKAFF. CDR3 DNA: TGCAGTGCTAGCCCGGCAGTTAAAGCTTTCTTT.

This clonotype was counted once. The CDR3 loop reads CASSLQAASNQPQHF. In DNA form, the CDR3 reads TGTGCCAGCAGCTTACAGGCGGCTAGCAATCAGCCCCAGCATTTT. V gene TRBV7-2 combines with J gene TRBJ1-5, with no clear D. V was trimmed by 2 bases and J by 0 bases, leaving 8 bases between them. CDR1 and CDR2 (germline): SGHTA, FQGNSA. This CDR3 spans 15 amino acids.

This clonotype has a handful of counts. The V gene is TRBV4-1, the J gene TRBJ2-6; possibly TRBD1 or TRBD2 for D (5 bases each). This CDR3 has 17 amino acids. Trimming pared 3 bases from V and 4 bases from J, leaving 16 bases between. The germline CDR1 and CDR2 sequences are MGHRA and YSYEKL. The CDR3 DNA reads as TGCGCCAGCAGCCAGCCAAGAGGGGTGTCAGGGGCCAACGTCCTGACTTTC. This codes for CASSQPRGVSGANVLTF.

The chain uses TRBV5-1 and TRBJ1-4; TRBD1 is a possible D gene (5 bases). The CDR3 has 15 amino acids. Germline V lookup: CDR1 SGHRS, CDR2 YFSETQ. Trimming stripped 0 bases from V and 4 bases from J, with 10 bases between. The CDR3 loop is CASSLGGVYNEKLFF. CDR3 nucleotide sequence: TGCGCCAGCAGCTTGGGAGGGGTCTATAATGAAAAACTGTTTTTT. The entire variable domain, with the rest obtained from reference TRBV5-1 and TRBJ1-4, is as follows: KAGVTQTPRYLIKTRGQQVTLSCSPISGHRSVSWYQQTPGQGLQFLFEYFSETQRNKGNFPGRFSGRQFSNSRSEMNVSTLELGDSALYLCASSLGGVYNEKLFFGSGTQLSVL.